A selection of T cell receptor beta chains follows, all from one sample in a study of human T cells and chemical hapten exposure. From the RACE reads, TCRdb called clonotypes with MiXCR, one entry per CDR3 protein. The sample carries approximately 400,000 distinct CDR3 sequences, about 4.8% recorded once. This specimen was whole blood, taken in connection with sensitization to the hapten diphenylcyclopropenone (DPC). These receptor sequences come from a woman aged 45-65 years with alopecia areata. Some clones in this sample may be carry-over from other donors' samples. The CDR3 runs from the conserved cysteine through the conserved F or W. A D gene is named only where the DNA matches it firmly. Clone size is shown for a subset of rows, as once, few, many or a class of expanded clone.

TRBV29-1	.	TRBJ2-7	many	CSVVFERGEQYF	TGCAGCGTTGTGTTCGAAAGAGGCGAGCAGTACTTC
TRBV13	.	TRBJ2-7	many	CASSLGRDLEQYF	TGTGCCAGCAGCTTGGGCAGGGACCTCGAGCAGTACTTC
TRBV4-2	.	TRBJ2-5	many	CASSHIPGEETQYF	TGTGCCAGCAGCCATATTCCGGGGGAAGAGACCCAGTACTTC
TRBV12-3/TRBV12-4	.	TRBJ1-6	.	CASSSREGGSPLHF	TGTGCCAGCAGCAGCAGGGAGGGGGGTTCACCCCTCCACTTT
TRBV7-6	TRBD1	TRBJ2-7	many	CASSFDRDLSYEQYF	TGTGCCAGCAGCTTTGACAGGGACCTTTCCTACGAGCAGTACTTC
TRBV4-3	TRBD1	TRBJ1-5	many	CASSQAARGPEGTNNQPQHF	TGCGCCAGCAGCCAAGCAGCTAGGGGGCCGGAGGGCACGAACAATCAGCCCCAGCATTTT
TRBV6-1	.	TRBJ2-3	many	CASSGGLFTDTQYF	TGTGCCAGCAGTGGGGGACTGTTCACAGATACGCAGTATTTT
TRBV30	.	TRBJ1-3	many	CAWSPGFDGNTIYF	TGTGCCTGGAGCCCGGGATTCGACGGAAACACCATATATTTT
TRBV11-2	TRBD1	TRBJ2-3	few	CASSHNAGGGTDTQYF	TGTGCCAGCAGCCATAACGCAGGGGGCGGTACAGATACGCAGTATTTT
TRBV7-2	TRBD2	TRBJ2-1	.	CASSLTPSGGNEQFF	TGTGCCAGCAGCTTAACCCCTAGCGGGGGTAATGAGCAGTTCTTC
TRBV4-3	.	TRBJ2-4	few	CASSQDRVLVAKNIQYF	TGCGCCAGCAGCCAAGATCGTGTATTAGTAGCCAAAAACATTCAGTACTTC
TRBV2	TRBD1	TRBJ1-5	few	CASRPGQGYQPQHF	TGTGCCAGCAGACCGGGACAGGGTTATCAGCCCCAGCATTTT
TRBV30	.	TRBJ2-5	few	CAWRAEDQETQYF	TGTGCCTGGCGTGCAGAAGACCAAGAGACCCAGTACTTC
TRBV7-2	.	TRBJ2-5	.	CASSPRQTPETQYF	TGTGCCAGCAGCCCGAGACAGACCCCAGAGACCCAGTACTTC
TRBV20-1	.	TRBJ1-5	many	CSARRQGGNQPQHF	TGCAGTGCTAGAAGGCAGGGCGGCAATCAGCCCCAGCATTTT
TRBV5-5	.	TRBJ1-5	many	CASSLVGGAVQPQHF	TGTGCCAGCAGCTTGGTCGGGGGTGCGGTTCAGCCCCAGCATTTT
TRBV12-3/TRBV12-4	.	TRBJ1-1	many	CASSLARVAANTEAFF	TGTGCCAGCAGTTTAGCGCGTGTGGCAGCAAACACTGAAGCTTTCTTT
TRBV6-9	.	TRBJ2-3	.	CAKRAPPDTQYF	TGTGCCAAAAGGGCCCCACCGGATACGCAGTATTTT
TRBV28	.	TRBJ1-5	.	CASSLSLRDTNQPQHF	TGTGCCAGCAGTTTATCCCTCCGGGACACCAATCAGCCCCAGCATTTT
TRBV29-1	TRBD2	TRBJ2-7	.	CSTSSGAYEQYF	TGCAGCACGTCTAGCGGGGCCTACGAGCAGTACTTC
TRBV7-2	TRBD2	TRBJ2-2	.	CASSLIAGANTGELFF	TGTGCCAGCAGCTTAATAGCGGGGGCAAACACCGGGGAGCTGTTTTTT
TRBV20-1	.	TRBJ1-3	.	CSARDRGPRSGNTIYF	TGCAGTGCTAGAGATAGAGGGCCCCGCTCTGGAAACACCATATATTTT
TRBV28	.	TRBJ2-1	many	CATLSLLRDIYNEQFF	TGTGCCACCCTTTCCCTTCTGCGGGACATCTACAATGAGCAGTTCTTC